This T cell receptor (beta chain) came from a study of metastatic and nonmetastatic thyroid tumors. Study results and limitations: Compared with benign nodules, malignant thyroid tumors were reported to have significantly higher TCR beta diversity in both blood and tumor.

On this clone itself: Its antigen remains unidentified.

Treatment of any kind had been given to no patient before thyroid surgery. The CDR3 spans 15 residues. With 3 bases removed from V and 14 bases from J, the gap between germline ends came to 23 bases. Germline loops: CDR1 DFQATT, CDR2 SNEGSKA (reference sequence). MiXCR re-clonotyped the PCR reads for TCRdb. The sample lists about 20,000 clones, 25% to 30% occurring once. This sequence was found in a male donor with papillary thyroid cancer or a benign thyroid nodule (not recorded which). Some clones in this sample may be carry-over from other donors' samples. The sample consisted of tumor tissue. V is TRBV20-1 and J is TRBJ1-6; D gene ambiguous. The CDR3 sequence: CSASPQRRPWRALHF. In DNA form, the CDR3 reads TGCAGTGCTAGTCCCCAACGACGGCCTTGGCGGGCCCTCCACTTT.